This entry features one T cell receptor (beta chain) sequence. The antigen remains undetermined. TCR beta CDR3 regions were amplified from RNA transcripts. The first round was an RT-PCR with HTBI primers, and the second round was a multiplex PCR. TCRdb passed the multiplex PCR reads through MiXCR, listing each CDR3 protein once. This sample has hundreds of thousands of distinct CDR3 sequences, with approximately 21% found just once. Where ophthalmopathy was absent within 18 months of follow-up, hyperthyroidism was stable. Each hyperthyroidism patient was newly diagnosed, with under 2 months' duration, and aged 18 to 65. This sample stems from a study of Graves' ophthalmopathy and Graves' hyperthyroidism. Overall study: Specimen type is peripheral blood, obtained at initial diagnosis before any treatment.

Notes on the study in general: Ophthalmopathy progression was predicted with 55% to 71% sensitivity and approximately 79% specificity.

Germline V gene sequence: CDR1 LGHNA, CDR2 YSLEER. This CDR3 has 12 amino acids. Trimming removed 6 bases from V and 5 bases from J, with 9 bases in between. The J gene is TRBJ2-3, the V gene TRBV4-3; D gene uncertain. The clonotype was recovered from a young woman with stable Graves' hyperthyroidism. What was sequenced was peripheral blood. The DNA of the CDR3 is TGCGCCAGCAGTTTGTTGGGAGATACGCAGTATTTT. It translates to CASSLLGDTQYF.